This T cell receptor (beta chain) comes out of a study of blood T cell repertoires in COVID-19. Study-level background: Sample material is recorded as cDNA or gDNA derived from T cells, B-cell-depleted T cells, or PBMCs.

V shed 5 bases and J 3 bases; nucleotides not matched to a gene: 1. Germline-derived CDR1 and CDR2 are LNHDA and SQIVND (reference sequence). There are 13 residues in the CDR3. The table came from immunoSEQ multiplex PCR; TCRdb's copy has only in-frame clones and leaves some out. The table lists more than 95,000 clones, 80% to 95% of them singletons. The receptor was derived from a man aged 50-59 years with COVID-19, enrolled during active disease. The chain carries TRBV19 and TRBJ2-3; TRBD1 aligns across 8 bases. Input material: peripheral blood. The CDR3 region is CASSRDRTDTQYF. The CDR3 nucleotides read TGTGCCAGTAGTCGGGACAGGACAGATACGCAGTATTTT.